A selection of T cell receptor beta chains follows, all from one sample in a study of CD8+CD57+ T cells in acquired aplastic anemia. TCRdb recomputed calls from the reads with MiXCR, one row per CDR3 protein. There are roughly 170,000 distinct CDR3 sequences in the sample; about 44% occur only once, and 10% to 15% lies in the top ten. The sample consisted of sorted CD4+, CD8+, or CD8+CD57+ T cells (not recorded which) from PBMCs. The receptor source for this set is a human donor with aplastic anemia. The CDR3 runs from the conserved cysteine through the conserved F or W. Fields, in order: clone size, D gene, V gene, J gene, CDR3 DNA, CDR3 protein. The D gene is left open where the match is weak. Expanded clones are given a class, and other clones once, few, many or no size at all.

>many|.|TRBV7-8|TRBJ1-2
TGTGCCAGCAGCAACGAAGGGGCCCGTGGCTACACCTTC
CASSNEGARGYTF
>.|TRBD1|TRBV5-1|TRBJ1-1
TGCGCCAGCAGCTTCCAGGGGGCCACTGAAGCTTTCTTT
CASSFQGATEAFF
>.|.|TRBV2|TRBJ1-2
TGTGCCAGCAGTGGGGCGGCCGAGGCTGGAAACACCTTC
CASSGAAEAGNTF
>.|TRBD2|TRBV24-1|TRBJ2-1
TGTGCCACCAGTGACCCGGGGGGGACACCAGACAATGAGCAGTTCTTC
CATSDPGGTPDNEQFF
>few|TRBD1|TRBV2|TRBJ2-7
TGTGCCAGCAGTGGGAAGACAGGGTACTCCTACGAGCAGTACTTC
CASSGKTGYSYEQYF
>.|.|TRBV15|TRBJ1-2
TGTGCCACCAGCAGAGACCGGACCTTCTATGGCTACACCTTC
CATSRDRTFYGYTF
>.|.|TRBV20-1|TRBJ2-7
TGCAGTGCTAGAGATCCCAAGCTAGCCTACGAGCAGTACTTC
CSARDPKLAYEQYF
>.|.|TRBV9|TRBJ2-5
TGTGCCAGCAGCGTTAAACCTCTTCAAGAGACCCAGTACTTC
CASSVKPLQETQYF
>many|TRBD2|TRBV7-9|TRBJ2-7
TGTGCCAGCAGCCAAACGGGGGCGGGAGGACTCTACGAGCAGTACTTC
CASSQTGAGGLYEQYF
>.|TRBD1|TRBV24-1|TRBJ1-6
TGTGCCACCTACGCAGGGACAGACTATTCACCCCTCCACTTT
CATYAGTDYSPLHF